This T cell receptor beta chain was sequenced for a study of T cell changes during pregnancy in multiple sclerosis. Trimming removed 1 base at V and 6 bases at J, with 16 bases between. CDR1 and CDR2 from the germline V gene are SGHTA and FQGNSA. The CDR3 spans 15 residues. TCRdb's table, derived via immunoSEQ multiplex PCR, lists solely in-frame clones and lacks some. The sample includes over 25,000 clones, over 75% of them seen just once. The sequencing here drew on CD8+ T cells from peripheral blood mononuclear cells, taken after pregnancy. The genes are TRBV7-2 and TRBJ2-7; D is uncertain. The clonotype originates from a female donor with multiple sclerosis, enrolled in a pregnancy study. CDR3 coding DNA: TGTGCCAGCAGCTTAGATCTCGGAGCATCGGGCGAGCAGTACTTC. It encodes CASSLDLGASGEQYF.